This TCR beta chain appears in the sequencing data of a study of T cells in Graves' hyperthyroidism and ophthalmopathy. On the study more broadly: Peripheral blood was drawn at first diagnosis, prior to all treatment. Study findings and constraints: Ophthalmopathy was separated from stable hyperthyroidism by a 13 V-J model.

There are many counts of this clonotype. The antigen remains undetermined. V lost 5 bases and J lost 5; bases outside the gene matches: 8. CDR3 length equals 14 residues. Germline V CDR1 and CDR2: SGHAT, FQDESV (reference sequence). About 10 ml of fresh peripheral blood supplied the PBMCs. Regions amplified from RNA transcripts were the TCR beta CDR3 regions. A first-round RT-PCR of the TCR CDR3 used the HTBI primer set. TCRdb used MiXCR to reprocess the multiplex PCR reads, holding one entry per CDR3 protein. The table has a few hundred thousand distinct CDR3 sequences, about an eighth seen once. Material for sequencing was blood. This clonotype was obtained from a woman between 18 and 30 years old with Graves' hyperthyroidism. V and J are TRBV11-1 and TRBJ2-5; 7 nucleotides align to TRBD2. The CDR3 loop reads CASSLRTRVETQYF. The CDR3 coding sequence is TGTGCCAGCAGCCTGCGGACTAGAGTTGAGACCCAGTACTTC.